The clone carrying this T cell receptor beta chain was seen many times. What it binds is not known. V lost 4 bases to trimming and J lost 6 bases; unmatched junction nucleotides: 8. Germline V gives CDR1 KGHDR, CDR2 SFDVKD. The CDR3 contains 15 residues. This entry is derived from a study of glioma-infiltrating T cells. Study outcomes and limitations: Above-expected tissue-blood divergence occurred in all gliomas, most in low-grade ones.

Using RNA template, CDR3s of TCR alpha and beta were amplified with iRepertoire arm-PCR. For one-step reverse transcription and amplification, roughly 85-450 ng of tissue mRNA or PBMC total RNA was used. TCRdb itself ran the multiplex PCR reads through MiXCR, one entry per CDR3 protein. The sample records about 93,000 distinct CDR3 sequences, roughly 40% being singletons. V usage is TRBV24-1 and J usage is TRBJ2-5; 9 nucleotides line up with TRBD1. The sample comprised glioma tissue, nonneoplastic brain tissue, or PBMCs (not recorded which). This TCR was recovered from a human donor with low-grade glioma or glioblastoma, undergoing nonglioma brain surgery, or in good health (not recorded which). CDR3 sequence (DNA): TGTGCCACCAGTGACCCGACAGGGGGAGGCAAGACCCAGTACTTC. This codes for CATSDPTGGGKTQYF.